This T cell receptor beta chain was captured in a study of blood T cells in healthy people across ages. The CDR3 has 16 amino acids. V gave up 1 base and J gave up 0 bases, with 11 bases separating them. The germline gives CDR1 KGHSH, CDR2 LQKENI. A second PCR of 7 to 11 cycles used a sample-barcoded 5' primer and a J-beta primer mix. TCRdb redid the calling of the 5' RACE reads with MiXCR, one entry per CDR3 protein. Of 1.2 million to 1.5 million distinct CDR3 sequences in the sample, around 59% were seen once. This clonotype was recorded at least ten times. The chain joins TRBV18 to TRBJ2-3, with unresolved D. This TCR derives from a young man in good health. Sequenced sample: blood. CDR3 coding DNA: TGTGCCAGCTCACCACTTGCTCAGTCTAGCACAGATACGCAGTATTTT. It codes for CASSPLAQSSTDTQYF. The variable domain in full, completed from reference TRBV18 and TRBJ2-3, reads NAGVMQNPRHLVRRRGQEARLRCSPMKGHSHVYWYRQLPEEGLKFMVYLQKENIIDESGMPKERFSAEFPKEGPSILRIQQVVRGDSAAYFCASSPLAQSSTDTQYFGPGTRLTVL.